A single sample is the source of the 25 T cell receptor beta chains below, sequenced in a study of OX40 agonist ivuxolimab in advanced cancers. Clones were sequenced by immunoSEQ multiplex PCR, and TCRdb holds only the in-frame ones, with some missing. The table includes 80,000 to 95,000 clones, about nine tenths detected once. The sample in question was CD4+ or CD8+ T cells sorted from blood, obtained in a trial of the OX40 agonist ivuxolimab. The receptors here all came from an adult with an advanced solid tumor such as melanoma, head and neck, liver or kidney cancer.

The CDR3 nucleotides are TGTGCCAGCAGCTTAATGGATCACAGGGCTGGAAACACCATATATTTT. Protein: CASSLMDHRAGNTIYF. The chain recombines TRBV7-8 with TRBJ1-3, with a possible D match to TRBD1 (6 bases). The V gene's germline CDR1 is SGHVS and CDR2 FQNEAQ. This CDR3 is 16 amino acids long. V lost 2 bases and J lost 2, with 13 bases in between.

J is TRBJ1-1 and V is TRBV29-1; D is unresolved. The germline gives CDR1 SQVTM, CDR2 ANQGSEA. This CDR3 spans 12 amino acids. With 5 bases removed from V and 5 bases from J, the gap between germline ends came to 12 bases. The CDR3 here is CSVLRSGTEAFF. CDR3 nucleotides: TGCAGCGTTCTTAGGTCTGGGACTGAAGCTTTCTTT.

The chain recombines TRBV5-4 with TRBJ2-1; 13 bases map to TRBD2. The junction had 7 bases not matched to a gene; V was cut back by 3 bases and J by 4 bases. Germline assignment: CDR1 SGHNT and CDR2 YYREEE (reference sequence). The CDR3 totals 17 residues. The CDR3 DNA reads as TGTGCCAGCAGCTCAGGCGGGACTAGCGGGACATACAATGAGCAGTTCTTC. It specifies CASSSGGTSGTYNEQFF.

V usage is TRBV14 and J usage is TRBJ1-1, with D tentatively TRBD1 (5 bases). The CDR3 contains 14 residues. Germline V CDR1 and CDR2: SGHDN, FVKESK. Trimming took off 4 bases at V and 1 base at J, with 10 bases between the two ends. The CDR3 bases are TGTGCCAGCAGCCCCCAAAGGGGGAACACTGAAGCTTTCTTT. Protein sequence: CASSPQRGNTEAFF.

The V call is TRBV7-9, the J call TRBJ2-2, with D hard to call. In germline, CDR1 is SEHNR, CDR2 FQNEAQ (reference sequence). The CDR3 is made up of 12 amino acids. The V end lost 4 bases, the J end lost 6 bases, and 6 bases lay between the germline ends. CDR3 in DNA: TGTGCCAGCAGCTGGGGTCCCGGGGAGCTGTTTTTT. It codes for CASSWGPGELFF.

This chain joins TRBV27 and TRBJ2-4, with D maybe TRBD2 (5 bases). Germline V gene sequence: CDR1 MNHEY, CDR2 SMNVEV (reference sequence). CDR3 length: 14 amino acids. V lost 5 bases and J 7 bases, leaving 15 bases between the germline ends. CDR3 protein: CASSPPGYKNIQYF. For the CDR3, the DNA is TGTGCCAGCAGTCCACCGGGATACAAGAACATTCAGTACTTC.

The rearrangement uses TRBV7-9 and TRBJ2-1, with 7 bases that match TRBD2. J gave up 1 base and V 0 bases, and 6 bases lay outside the gene matches. Germline-derived CDR1 and CDR2 are SEHNR and FQNEAQ (reference sequence). The CDR3 is made up of 17 amino acids. The CDR3 sequence is CASSLAAASGSYNEQFF. Written as DNA, the CDR3 is TGTGCCAGCAGCTTAGCGGCGGCTAGCGGATCCTACAATGAGCAGTTCTTC.

J is TRBJ2-5 and V is TRBV4-3; the D is unclear. The length of the CDR3 is 16 residues. Germline V gene sequence: CDR1 LGHNA, CDR2 YSLEER. The V end lost 1 base, the J end lost 2 bases, and 14 bases lay between the germline ends. This chain's CDR3 is CASSQGIAQSQETQYF. In nucleotides, the CDR3 is TGCGCCAGCAGCCAAGGAATAGCACAGTCTCAAGAGACCCAGTACTTC.

The V gene is TRBV5-4, the J gene TRBJ2-7, with D maybe TRBD1 (6 bases). Germline values: CDR1 SGHNT, CDR2 YYREEE (reference sequence). This CDR3 is built from 13 residues. V lost 4 bases, J lost 5 bases, and 13 bases lay in between. CDR3 loop: CASSPTGINEQYF. The DNA of the CDR3 is TGTGCCAGCAGCCCCACAGGGATCAACGAGCAGTACTTC.

The V call is TRBV7-3, the J call TRBJ2-3; TRBD2 matches at 13 bases. V was clipped by 5 bases and J by 2 bases; unmatched bases: 10. Germline V CDR1 and CDR2: SGHTA, FQGTGA. This CDR3 has 18 amino acids. CDR3 sequence: CASSARTSGGLNTDTQYF. CDR3 sequence (DNA): TGTGCCAGCAGCGCACGGACTAGCGGGGGACTAAACACAGATACGCAGTATTTT.

This clone appeared a few times. This chain joins TRBV2 and TRBJ2-7; 9 bases are shared with TRBD1. V lost 6 bases, J lost 2 bases, and 8 bases stayed unmatched. This CDR3 contains 15 residues. In germline, CDR1 is SNHLY, CDR2 FYNNEI. CDR3 sequence reads: CASSGTGTGTYEQYF. CDR3 DNA sequence: TGTGCCAGCAGCGGAACCGGGACAGGGACCTACGAGCAGTACTTC. The whole variable domain, filled in from reference TRBV2 and TRBJ2-7, reads EPEVTQTPSHQVTQMGQEVILRCVPISNHLYFYWYRQILGQKVEFLVSFYNNEISEKSEIFDDQFSVERPDGSNFTLKIRSTKLEDSAMYFCASSGTGTGTYEQYFGPGTRLTVT.

The rearrangement joins TRBV5-6 to TRBJ1-2; 7 bases line up with TRBD1. V was pared by 6 bases and J by 7 bases, with 9 bases of the junction left unmatched. Per germline, CDR1 SGHDT and CDR2 YYEEEE. There are 13 residues in the CDR3. The CDR3: CASNPTGEGGYTF. The CDR3 nucleotides are TGTGCCAGCAACCCTACAGGGGAGGGTGGCTACACCTTC.

The chain has TRBV5-1 and TRBJ2-7; 7 bases are a match to TRBD1. This CDR3 comprises 15 residues. Germline CDR1 reads SGHRS; CDR2 reads YFSETQ. V shed 3 bases, J shed 1 base, and the junction held 7 bases outside the gene matches. CDR3 residues: CASSSVGTVSYEQYF. The CDR3 region has the DNA TGCGCCAGCAGCTCGGTTGGGACAGTTTCCTACGAGCAGTACTTC.

The chain combines TRBV6-1 with TRBJ1-5; 8 bases map to TRBD1. Trimming cost V 6 bases and J 3 bases; bases outside gene matches: 7. Germline V lookup: CDR1 MNHNS, CDR2 SASEGT. The CDR3 is 15 amino acids. The CDR3 DNA reads TGTGCCAGCAGAGAGGACAGGGCGCTCAATCAGCCCCAGCATTTT. This encodes CASREDRALNQPQHF.

This chain's CDR3 is CASSRPGTSGRAGYNEQFF. Written as DNA, the CDR3 is TGTGCCAGCAGTCGCCCGGGGACTAGCGGGAGGGCTGGGTACAATGAGCAGTTCTTC. This chain joins TRBV28 and TRBJ2-1; 16 bases agree with TRBD2. V shed 5 bases, J shed 4 bases, and the junction held 11 bases outside the gene matches. The CDR3 contains 19 residues. Germline loops: CDR1 MDHEN, CDR2 SYDVKM.

The chain couples TRBV11-2 to TRBJ2-5; D may be TRBD1 or TRBD2 (5 bases each). The ends were cut back, 6 bases at V and 5 bases at J, with 10 bases in the middle. Germline CDR1 SGHAT, CDR2 FQNNGV. The CDR3 consists of 12 residues. CDR3 amino acids: CASSTGRETQYF. In DNA, the CDR3 is TGTGCCAGCAGTACGGGGCGGGAGACCCAGTACTTC.

The chain links TRBV4-1 to TRBJ2-1; D perhaps matches TRBD2 (5 bases). This CDR3 spans 17 amino acids. Looked up from germline, CDR1 is MGHRA and CDR2 is YSYEKL. V gave up 0 bases and J gave up 0 bases, with 12 bases separating them. CDR3 in DNA: TGCGCCAGCAGCCAAGAACCCCAGCGGAACTCCTACAATGAGCAGTTCTTC. It translates to CASSQEPQRNSYNEQFF.

This CDR3 reads CASSLSSGITYEQYF. Written as DNA, the CDR3 is TGTGCCAGCAGCTTATCTAGCGGGATAACCTACGAGCAGTACTTC. This rearrangement joins TRBV7-9 to TRBJ2-7; 9 positions agree with TRBD2. This CDR3 has 15 residues. The J segment lost 2 bases and the V segment lost 2 bases, leaving 4 bases of the junction unmatched. Germline loops: CDR1 SEHNR, CDR2 FQNEAQ (reference sequence).

The chain links TRBV28 to TRBJ2-7, with 9 bases lining up with TRBD1. The germline V gene has CDR1 MDHEN and CDR2 SYDVKM. The J segment lost 1 base and the V segment lost 7 bases, leaving 8 bases of the junction unmatched. The CDR3 contains 15 residues. CDR3 DNA sequence: TGTGCCAGCACCCAAGCCGGGACAGGGTCCTACGAGCAGTACTTC. Protein: CASTQAGTGSYEQYF. The whole variable domain, filled in from reference TRBV28 and TRBJ2-7, reads DVKVTQSSRYLVKRTGEKVFLECVQDMDHENMFWYRQDPGLGLRLIYFSYDVKMKEKGDIPEGYSVSREKKERFSLILESASTNQTSMYLCASTQAGTGSYEQYFGPGTRLTVT.

The V and J genes are TRBV7-3 and TRBJ2-2; D might be TRBD1 (6 bases). V was pared by 2 bases and J by 3 bases, with 13 bases between. The CDR3 has 16 amino acids. Germline CDR1 is SGHTA and CDR2 is FQGTGA. The CDR3 DNA is TGTGCCAGCAGCTTAGATCGGGCAGGGGACACCGGGGAGCTGTTTTTT. It encodes CASSLDRAGDTGELFF.

CDR3 amino acids: CASRTPGQGSDTQYF. The CDR3 DNA reads TGTGCCAGCAGAACCCCGGGACAGGGATCAGATACGCAGTATTTT. The chain uses TRBV28 and TRBJ2-3, with 9 bases fitting TRBD1. The junction had 8 bases not matched to a gene; V was cut back by 6 bases and J by 4 bases. This CDR3 is 15 amino acids long. In germline, CDR1 is MDHEN, CDR2 SYDVKM.

This rearrangement joins TRBV2 to TRBJ2-7; D is perhaps TRBD2 (5 bases). The germline V gene has CDR1 SNHLY and CDR2 FYNNEI. CDR3 size: 13 residues. Trimming took off 9 bases at V and 5 bases at J, with 17 bases between the two ends. CDR3 sequence: CASFLYFGDEQYF. CDR3 coding DNA: TGTGCCAGTTTTCTCTACTTCGGGGACGAGCAGTACTTC.

The chain recombines TRBV7-2 with TRBJ2-1; unclear D gene. Trimming removed 1 base from V and 5 bases from J, with 6 bases in between. This CDR3 contains 13 residues. Germline CDR1 is SGHTA and CDR2 is FQGNSA. CDR3 region: CASSLGRDNEQFF. CDR3 bases: TGTGCCAGCAGCTTAGGACGTGACAATGAGCAGTTCTTC.

The genes are TRBV19 and TRBJ1-2; D is perhaps TRBD1 (5 bases). Germline V gene sequence: CDR1 LNHDA, CDR2 SQIVND (reference sequence). The CDR3 contains 13 residues. Trimming removed 6 bases at V and 4 bases at J, with 12 bases between. CDR3 sequence (DNA): TGTGCCAGTAGCCTTACAGGACTCTATGGCTACACCTTC. Residues: CASSLTGLYGYTF.

Ten or more counts support this clone. This chain connects TRBV19 to TRBJ1-2; D gene uncertain. The CDR3 contains 12 residues. Germline lookup yields CDR1 LNHDA and CDR2 SQIVND (reference sequence). V dropped 5 bases and J dropped 7 bases, with 11 bases sitting between them. CDR3 in amino acids: CASSSTAGGYTF. The CDR3 DNA reads TGTGCCAGTAGTTCCACAGCGGGTGGCTACACCTTC.